Shown below are 10 T cell receptor beta chains from a single sample sequenced in a study of cytomegalovirus exposure and HLA in healthy donors. In the PCR, 60 Vbeta and 13 Jbeta primers were used. Sequencing used immunoSEQ multiplex PCR; TCRdb keeps in-frame clones, though not all of them. The sample has 150,000 to 200,000 clones; roughly 87% are singletons. Sample: PBMCs. The receptors stem from a man aged 35 to 55 in good health and CMV-seronegative.

The genes are TRBV11-2 and TRBJ2-5; 9 bases are shared with TRBD1. Per the germline V gene, CDR1 is SGHAT and CDR2 is FQNNGV. The CDR3 has 13 amino acids. With V trimmed by 6 bases and J by 5 bases, 4 bases remained unmatched. The CDR3 DNA follows: TGTGCCAGCAGAGGACAGGGGACGGAGACCCAGTACTTC. Its translation: CASRGQGTETQYF.

The sample holds one count of this clone. The chain links TRBV7-2 to TRBJ1-1; possibly TRBD1 for D (5 bases). V was pared by 4 bases and J by 3 bases, with 9 bases between. This CDR3 is 13 amino acids long. Germline loops: CDR1 SGHTA, CDR2 FQGNSA. The CDR3 sequence: CASSSQVYTEAFF. The CDR3 nucleotides are TGTGCCAGCAGCTCACAGGTGTACACTGAAGCTTTCTTT. The variable domain in full, completed from reference TRBV7-2 and TRBJ1-1, reads GAGVSQSPSNKVTEKGKDVELRCDPISGHTALYWYRQSLGQGLEFLIYFQGNSAPDKSGLPSDRFSAERTGGSVSTLTIQRTQQEDSAVYLCASSSQVYTEAFFGQGTRLTVV.

The J gene is TRBJ2-2, the V gene TRBV29-1; D not certain. The V end was cut by 3 bases, the J end by 1 base, with 6 bases between. From germline, CDR1 is SQVTM and CDR2 ANQGSEA. This CDR3 is 13 amino acids long. The DNA for the CDR3 is TGCAGCGTTGAGTCCCGGAACACCGGGGAGCTGTTTTTT. Translation gives CSVESRNTGELFF.

To note about this clone: Other DNA sequences in this specimen translate into the identical CDR3. The CDR3 loop reads CASSQDLNQPQHF. For the CDR3, the DNA is TGCGCCAGCAGCCAAGATCTAAATCAGCCCCAGCATTTT. V is TRBV4-3 and J is TRBJ1-5; D not certain. V lost 0 bases, J lost 4 bases, and 4 bases lay in between. The length of the CDR3 is 13 residues. In germline, CDR1 is LGHNA, CDR2 YSLEER.

J is TRBJ2-7 and V is TRBV6-1; the match to TRBD1 covers 8 bases. After removal of 6 bases from V and 6 bases from J, the junction contained 10 bases not matched to a gene. CDR3 length: 14 residues. The germline CDR1 and CDR2 sequences are MNHNS and SASEGT. CDR3 protein: CASRNQGAYSEQYF. The CDR3 nucleotides are TGTGCCAGCAGGAATCAGGGGGCCTACAGCGAGCAGTACTTC.

This clone is a singleton in its sample. The chain employs TRBV7-6 and TRBJ2-1; perhaps TRBD2 as D (6 bases). Germline lookup yields CDR1 SGHVS and CDR2 FNYEAQ. This CDR3 region has 15 residues. Between the trimmed V and J ends, which lost 1 base and 0 bases, there was a span of 7 bases. The CDR3 protein is CASSLVADSYNEQFF. CDR3 nucleotides: TGTGCCAGCAGCTTAGTAGCGGACTCCTACAATGAGCAGTTCTTC.

Notes on this clone: This sample also contains other DNA sequences that code for the same CDR3. This chain links TRBV11-2 with TRBJ1-2; D is undetermined. Trimming took off 0 bases at V and 5 bases at J, with 13 bases between the two ends. The germline CDR1 and CDR2 sequences are SGHAT and FQNNGV. The CDR3 runs 15 residues. CDR3 sequence: CASSLDSRYLYGYTF. The CDR3 DNA is TGTGCCAGCAGCTTAGATAGCCGGTATCTTTATGGCTACACCTTC.

This rearrangement joins TRBV29-1 to TRBJ1-5, with 7 bases lining up with TRBD1. J gave up 2 bases and V 6 bases, and 4 bases lay outside the gene matches. The CDR3 runs to 13 residues. Per the germline V gene, CDR1 is SQVTM and CDR2 is ANQGSEA. In DNA form, the CDR3 reads TGCAGCGTCCGCGGACAGGGCAATCAGCCCCAGCATTTT. Translating gives CSVRGQGNQPQHF.

This chain connects TRBV30 to TRBJ1-1; D ambiguous. The CDR3 consists of 13 residues. Germline CDR1 reads GTSNPN; CDR2 reads SVGIG (reference sequence). The ends were cut back, 2 bases at V and 2 bases at J, with 9 bases in the middle. The CDR3 DNA reads TGTGCCTGGAGTCGGTTGATTAACACTGAAGCTTTCTTT. Encoded protein: CAWSRLINTEAFF.

The gene calls are TRBV4-3 and TRBJ2-1; TRBD2 matches at 10 bases. Germline V CDR1 and CDR2: LGHNA, YSLEER. The junction had 4 bases not matched to a gene; V was cut back by 6 bases and J by 5 bases. CDR3 length equals 14 residues. The CDR3 is CASRLAGVNNEQFF. In DNA form, the CDR3 reads TGCGCCAGCAGGCTAGCGGGGGTCAACAATGAGCAGTTCTTC.